This entry features one T cell receptor (beta chain) sequence. Per the original data handling: Scientists estimated how many nucleated cells there were by amplifying reference gene primers. Using immunoSEQ multiplex PCR, the repertoire was profiled, and TCRdb retains in-frame clones only, with some absent. V, J and clone size are taken as reported in that table, and D and trimming were inferred from the DNA itself. The sample holds 150,000 to 200,000 clones, 79% seen once. The data were obtained in a study of blood T cell repertoires in COVID-19. Study in general: COVID-19 samples from acute and convalescent phases originated in the United States, Italy and Spain. T cells, B-cell-depleted T cells, or PBMCs provided the cDNA or gDNA that served as material.

Patients in Seattle were enrolled during active infection, then followed longitudinally. Source material: peripheral blood. The TCR originated in a woman aged 60-75 years with COVID-19, enrolled during active disease.

DNA of the CDR3: TGTGCCAGCAGAGTGGACAGACATTCACCCCTCCACTTT. It encodes CASRVDRHSPLHF. This chain links TRBV5-4 with TRBJ1-6; a possible D gene is TRBD1 (6 bases). V gave up 5 bases and J gave up 8 bases, with 11 bases separating them. Germline values: CDR1 SGHNT, CDR2 YYREEE (reference sequence). This CDR3 has 13 amino acids.